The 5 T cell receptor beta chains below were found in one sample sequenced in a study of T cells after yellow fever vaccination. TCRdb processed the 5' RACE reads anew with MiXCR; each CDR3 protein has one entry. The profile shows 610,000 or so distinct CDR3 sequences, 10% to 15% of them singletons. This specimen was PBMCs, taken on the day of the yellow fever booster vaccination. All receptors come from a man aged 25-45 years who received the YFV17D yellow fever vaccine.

The CDR3 region is CSGSSGNTIYF. CDR3 bases: TGCAGCGGGAGCTCTGGAAACACCATATATTTT. This sequence joins TRBV20-1 and TRBJ1-3, with D unclear. The germline gives CDR1 DFQATT, CDR2 SNEGSKA (reference sequence). The CDR3 is 11 amino acids.

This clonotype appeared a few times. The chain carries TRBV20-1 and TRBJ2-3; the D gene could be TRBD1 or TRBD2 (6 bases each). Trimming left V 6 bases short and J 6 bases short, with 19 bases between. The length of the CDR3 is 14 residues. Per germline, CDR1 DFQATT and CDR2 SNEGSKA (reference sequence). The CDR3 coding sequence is TGCAGTGCGTCCTCCAGGGGAGGTCGGGATACGCAGTATTTT. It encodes CSASSRGGRDTQYF.

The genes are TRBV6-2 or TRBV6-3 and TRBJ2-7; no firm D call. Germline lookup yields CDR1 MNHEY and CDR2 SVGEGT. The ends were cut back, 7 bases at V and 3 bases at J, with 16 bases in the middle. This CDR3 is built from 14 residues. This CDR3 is CASTLELPIYEQYF. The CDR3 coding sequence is TGTGCCAGCACCCTCGAGTTACCAATCTACGAGCAGTACTTC.

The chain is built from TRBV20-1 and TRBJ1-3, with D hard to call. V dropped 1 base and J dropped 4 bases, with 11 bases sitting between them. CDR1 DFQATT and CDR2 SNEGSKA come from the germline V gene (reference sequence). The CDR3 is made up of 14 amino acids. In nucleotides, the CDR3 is TGCAGTGCTAGAGCCGGTGCAGCCGGAAACACCATATATTTT. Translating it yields CSARAGAAGNTIYF.

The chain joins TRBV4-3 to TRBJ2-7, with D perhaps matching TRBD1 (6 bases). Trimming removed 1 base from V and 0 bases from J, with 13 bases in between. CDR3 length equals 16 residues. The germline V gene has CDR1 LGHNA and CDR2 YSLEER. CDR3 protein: CASSQVRQGSSYEQYF. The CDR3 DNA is TGCGCCAGCAGCCAAGTTCGGCAGGGGAGCTCCTACGAGCAGTACTTC.